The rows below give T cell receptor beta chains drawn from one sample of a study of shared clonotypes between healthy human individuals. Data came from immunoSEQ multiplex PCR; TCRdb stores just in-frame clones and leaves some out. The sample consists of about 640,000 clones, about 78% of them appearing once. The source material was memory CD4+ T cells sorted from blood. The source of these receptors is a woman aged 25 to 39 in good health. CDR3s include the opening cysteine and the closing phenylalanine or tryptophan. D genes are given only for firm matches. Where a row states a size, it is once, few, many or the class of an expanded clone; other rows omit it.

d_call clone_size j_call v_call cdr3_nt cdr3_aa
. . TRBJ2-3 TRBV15 TGTGCCACCAGCGGATGGGACCCAACAGATACGCAGTATTTT CATSGWDPTDTQYF
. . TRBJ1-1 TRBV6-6 TGTGCCAGCAGTTACAAGGGGACAATGAACACTGAAGCTTTCTTT CASSYKGTMNTEAFF
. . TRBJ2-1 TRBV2 TGTGCCAGCAGTGAAATTAGGGGAACCTACAATGAGCAGTTCTTC CASSEIRGTYNEQFF
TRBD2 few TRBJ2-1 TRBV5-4 TGTGCCAGCAGCCCCGGGACTAGTCCCTACAATGAGCAGTTCTTC CASSPGTSPYNEQFF
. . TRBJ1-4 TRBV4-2 TGTGCCAGCAGCCAAGGGCAGGTCGGTGAAAAACTGTTTTTT CASSQGQVGEKLFF
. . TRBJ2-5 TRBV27 TGTGCCAGCAGGGGACTAGGGGGCGAGCAAGAGACCCAGTACTTC CASRGLGGEQETQYF
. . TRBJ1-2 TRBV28 TGTGCCAGCAGTTTCAGGGGACCGGGCTACACCTTC CASSFRGPGYTF
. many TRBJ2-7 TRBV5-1 TGCGCCAGCAGTAGGGGTTTTCTCTACGAGCAGTACTTC CASSRGFLYEQYF
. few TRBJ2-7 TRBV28 TGTGCCAGCAGTCCCGGGACAGCGGGACGAAGGGAGCAGTACTTC CASSPGTAGRREQYF
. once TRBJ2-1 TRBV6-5 TGTGCCAGCACTCCGGGAAGCTCCTACAATGAGCAGTTCTTC CASTPGSSYNEQFF
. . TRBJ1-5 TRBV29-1 TGCAGCGTTAAGGTAGGAGGGAATCAGCCCCAGCATTTT CSVKVGGNQPQHF
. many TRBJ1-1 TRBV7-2 TGTGCCAGCAGCTTATTAAGTGATGGTGAAGCTTTCTTT CASSLLSDGEAFF
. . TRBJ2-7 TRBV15 TGTGCCACCAGCAGAGATTATGGCAGGGATGCCCCATACGAGCAGTACTTC CATSRDYGRDAPYEQYF
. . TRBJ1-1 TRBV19 TGTGCCAGTAGTATAGTCGTGGCAAACACTGAAGCCTTCTTT CASSIVVANTEAFF
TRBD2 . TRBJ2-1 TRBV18 TGTGCCAGCTCTCACGGGACTAGCGGCTACAATGAGCAGTTCTTC CASSHGTSGYNEQFF
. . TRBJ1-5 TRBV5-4 TGTGCCAGCAGCTTGGACAGGTATCAGCCCCAGCATTTT CASSLDRYQPQHF
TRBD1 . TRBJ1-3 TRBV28 TGTGCCAGCAGGACAGGGACCTACGGAAACACCATATATTTT CASRTGTYGNTIYF
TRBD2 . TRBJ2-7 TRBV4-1 TGCGCCAGCAGCCAAGCGGACCTCGGGGGAGGGCTCGAGCAGTACTTC CASSQADLGGGLEQYF
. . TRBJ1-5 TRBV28 TGTGCCAGCAGCTCCACGCACCGGGACGGTAGCAATCAGCCCCAGCATTTT CASSSTHRDGSNQPQHF
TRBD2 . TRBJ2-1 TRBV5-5 TGTGCCAGCAGCGCTGGGACTAGCGGGAGCCTATCAGAGCAGTTCTTC CASSAGTSGSLSEQFF
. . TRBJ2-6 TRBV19 TGTGCCAGTAGTGGCCGGACAGCTCCCTCTGGGGCCAACGTCCTGACTTTC CASSGRTAPSGANVLTF
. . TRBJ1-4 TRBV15 TGTGCCACCAGCAAAGAGGGGTTTAATGAAAAACTGTTTTTT CATSKEGFNEKLFF
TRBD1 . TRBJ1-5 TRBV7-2 TGTGCCAGCAGCTTAAACAGGGGCGAGAAGCCCCAGCATTTT CASSLNRGEKPQHF
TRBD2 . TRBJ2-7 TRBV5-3 TGTGCCAGAAGCTTGTTTAGCGGGTGCCAGCACGAGCAGTACTTC CARSLFSGCQHEQYF
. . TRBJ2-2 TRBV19 TGTGCCAGTAGTATTTCGGTGTCCGGGGAGCTGTTTTTT CASSISVSGELFF
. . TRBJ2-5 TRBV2 TGTGCCAGCAGCTGGAGTATCGAGACCCAGTACTTC CASSWSIETQYF
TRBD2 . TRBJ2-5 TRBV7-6 TGTGCCAGCAGCTTAAGCAGCGGGAGGGAGACCCAGTACTTC CASSLSSGRETQYF
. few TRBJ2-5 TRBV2 TGTGCCAGCAGAAAAACGGGACTGCCCCAAGAGACCCAGTACTTC CASRKTGLPQETQYF
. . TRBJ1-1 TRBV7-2 TGTGCCAGCACCTCGGGCAGTACGCTAAACACTGAAGCTTTCTTT CASTSGSTLNTEAFF
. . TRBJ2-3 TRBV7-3 TGTGCCAGCAGCTCGAAAGCGGGCGAGACGACAGATACGCAGTATTTT CASSSKAGETTDTQYF
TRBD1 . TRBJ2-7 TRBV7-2 TGTGCCAGCAGCTTCGGGTTGTCTGGGGGACAGGGCGAGCAGTACTTC CASSFGLSGGQGEQYF
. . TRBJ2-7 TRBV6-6 TGTGCCAGCAGTCCGTCCGACTACGAGCAGTACTTC CASSPSDYEQYF
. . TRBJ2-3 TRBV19 TGTGCCAGTAGTATACAGGGCACAGATACGCAGTATTTT CASSIQGTDTQYF
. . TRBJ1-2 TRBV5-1 TGCGCCAGCAGCCTTGCAGGGGACGGCTACACCTTC CASSLAGDGYTF
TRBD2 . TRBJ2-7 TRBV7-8 TGTGCCAGCAGCCCCGAAGGTTGGCTAGCGGGGGATCTAGACGAGCAGTACTTC CASSPEGWLAGDLDEQYF
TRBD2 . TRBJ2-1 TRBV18 TGTGCCAGCTCACCCCCGCTAGCGGGAGAGGATGAGCAGTTCTTC CASSPPLAGEDEQFF
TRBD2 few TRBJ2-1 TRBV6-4 TGTGCCAGCAGCCCGACTAGCGGATACTCCTACAATGAGCAGTTCTTC CASSPTSGYSYNEQFF
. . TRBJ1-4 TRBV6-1 TGTGCCAGCACATGGAGACGGGTCAATGAAAAACTGTTTTTT CASTWRRVNEKLFF
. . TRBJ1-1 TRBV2 TGTGCCTCGACGGGCCACATGAACACTGAAGCTTTCTTT CASTGHMNTEAFF
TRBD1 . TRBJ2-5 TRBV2 TGTGCCAGAGGAGGACAGGGGGCCTGGGAGACCCAGTACTTC CARGGQGAWETQYF
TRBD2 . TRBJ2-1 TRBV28 TGTGCCAGCAGCCGGAGCGGGGCAAGGAGGGAGCAGTTCTTC CASSRSGARREQFF
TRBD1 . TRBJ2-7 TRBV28 TGTGCCAGCAGTCCCGGGACAGCAAGAAAAGCCTACGAGCAGTACTTC CASSPGTARKAYEQYF